This T cell receptor beta chain is drawn from a study of blood T cell repertoires in COVID-19 (dated by TCRdb to the early 2020s). Notes on the research overall: Samples from collaborators originated in the United States, Italy and Spain and spanned both the acute and convalescent phases of COVID-19. The prospective study material was composed of cDNA or gDNA derived from T cells, B-cell-depleted T cells, or PBMCs. Deeply sampled blood TCRbeta repertoires from subjects exposed to, actively infected with, or recovered from COVID-19 were included in the dataset. A freely available public database, intended as a resource for researchers studying the immune response to SARS-CoV-2, is where the repertoires were released. The samples were drawn from the first 160 participants of the ongoing ImmuneRACE study and from 950 to 1,500 subjects provided by 6 global collaborators. A de-identified subject ID, COVID-19 status, age in years and sex were almost always included in the sample metadata. Where HLA class I and class II types were available, the types were taken from metadata supplied by the sample provider, not from assay-based typing. Broad study findings and their caveats: How much clinical and demographic metadata was included differed by source and by participant, and the metadata was provided uncurated.

On this clone: Its antigen is still unknown. Per-nucleotide qualities are absent, and no much larger clonotype sits a single base away.

CDR1 and CDR2, per the germline V gene, are SGDLS and YYNGEE. V was cut back by 3 bases and J by 7 bases, leaving a gap of 10 bases between them. The cysteine opens and the phenylalanine closes a CDR3 of 12 amino acids. Of the read, only the CDR3 DNA is kept; its 36 bases are in frame from base 1. Each collaborating institution followed its own protocols to collect whole blood in K2EDTA tubes. Collaborator samples were shipped for TCRbeta analysis as frozen whole blood, isolated PBMCs, or DNA extracted from either sample type. TCRbeta CDR3 regions were amplified from genomic DNA by means of the immunoSEQ Assay, a bias-controlled multiplex PCR. The study's processing was this. The number of nucleated cells in each sample was estimated from the amplification of reference gene primers within the assay. To quantify the absolute abundance of each unique TCRbeta CDR3 rearrangement, sequence reads were collapsed and filtered. For each sample, productive Simpson clonality was calculated by taking the square root of Simpson's diversity index across productive rearrangements. Not all clones reach the TCRdb copy of this immuneACCESS table, which keeps in-frame sequences only. Checked studies attribute under half of the gap to unresolved V genes and leave the rest unexplained. Clone size and the V and J calls come from that table; the DNA yielded D and trimming. The sample includes around 170,000 clones, with 80% to 90% observed a single time. In total, the top ten clones hold around 2.9% of the sample.

The receptor chain draws on TRBV9 and TRBJ1-1; perhaps TRBD1 is the D gene, with 6 bases matching. What was sequenced was peripheral blood. The receptor was isolated from a man between 60 and 75 years old with acute or convalescent COVID-19. The CDR3: CASSATGNEAFF. The sequenced DNA is TGTGCCAGCAGCGCGACAGGAAATGAAGCTTTCTTT. The full variable domain, completed from the reference TRBV9 and TRBJ1-1 proteins outside the CDR3, reads DSGVTQTPKHLITATGQRVTLRCSPRSGDLSVYWYQQSLDQGLQFLIQYYNGEERAKGNILERFSAQQFPDLHSELNLSSLELGDSALYFCASSATGNEAFFGQGTRLTVV.